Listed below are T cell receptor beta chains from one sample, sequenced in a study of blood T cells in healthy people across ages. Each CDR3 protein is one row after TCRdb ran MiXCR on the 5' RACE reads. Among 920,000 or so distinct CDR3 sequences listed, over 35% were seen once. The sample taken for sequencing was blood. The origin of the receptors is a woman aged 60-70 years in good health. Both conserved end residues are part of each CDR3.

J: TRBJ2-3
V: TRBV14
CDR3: CASSPSVGETDTQYF

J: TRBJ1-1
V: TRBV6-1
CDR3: CASRILMNTETFF

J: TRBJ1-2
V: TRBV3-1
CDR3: CASSQDGGYYGYTF

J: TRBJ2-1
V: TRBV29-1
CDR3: CSVPTGTSSYNEQFF

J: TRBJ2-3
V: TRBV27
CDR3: CASSLGGRGADTQYF

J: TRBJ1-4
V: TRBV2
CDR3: CASNIRAGTNEKLFF

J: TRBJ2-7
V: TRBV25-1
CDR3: CASSEGPGQGVGETRYF

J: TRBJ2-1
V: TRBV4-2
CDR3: CASSQEFKADEQFF

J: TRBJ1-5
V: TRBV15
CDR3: CATSRDKSSNQPQHF

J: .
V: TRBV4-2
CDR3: CASSSGASGRYEQYF

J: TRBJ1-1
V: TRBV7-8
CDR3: CASSFGLGGRNTEAFF

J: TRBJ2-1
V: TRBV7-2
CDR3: CASSLAAGAVGEQFF

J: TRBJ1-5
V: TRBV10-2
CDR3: CASSDTGSGQPQHF

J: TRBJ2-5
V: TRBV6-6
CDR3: CASSTGTTYQETQYF

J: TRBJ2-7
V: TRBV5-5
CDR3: CASSLGFFEQYF

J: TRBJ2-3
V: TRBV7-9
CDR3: CAVRGVGDTQYF

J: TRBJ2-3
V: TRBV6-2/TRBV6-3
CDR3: CASTDPWADTQYF

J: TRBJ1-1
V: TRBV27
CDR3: CASSSRENTEAFF

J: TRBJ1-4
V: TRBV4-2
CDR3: CASSRMQGGDEKLFF

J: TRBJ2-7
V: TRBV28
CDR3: CASSEPRAGGTYEQYF

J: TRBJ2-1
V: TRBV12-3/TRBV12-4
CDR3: CASSFPVIQGGSYNEQFF

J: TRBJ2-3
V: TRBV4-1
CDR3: CASSQVKPGTNRADTQYF

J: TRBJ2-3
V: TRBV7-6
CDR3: CASSLGIGTPRDTQYF

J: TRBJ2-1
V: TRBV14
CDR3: CASSQDGPPGLANVEQFF

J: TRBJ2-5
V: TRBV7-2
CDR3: CASSQGQGRSETQYF

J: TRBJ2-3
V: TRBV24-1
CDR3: CATSGPGTSESTDTQYF

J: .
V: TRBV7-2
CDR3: CVSSSRGAETQYF

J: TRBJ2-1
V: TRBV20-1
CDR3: CSAKGGLAGVWSSYNEQFF

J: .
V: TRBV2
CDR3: CASGSGSDNEQYF

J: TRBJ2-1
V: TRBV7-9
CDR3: CASFELNNEQFF

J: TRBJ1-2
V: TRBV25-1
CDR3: CASSEFAGHGYTF

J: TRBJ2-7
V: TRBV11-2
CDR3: CASSLNRDSSFSSAYEQYF

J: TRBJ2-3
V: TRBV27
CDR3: CASSFASGRAYTQYF

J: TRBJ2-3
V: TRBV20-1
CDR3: CSAFGSFRGTDTQYF

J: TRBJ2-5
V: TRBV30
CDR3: CAWSRGGQEETQYF

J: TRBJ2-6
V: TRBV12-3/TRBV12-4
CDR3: CASLGGTGPSGANVLTF

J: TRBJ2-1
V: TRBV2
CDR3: CASTLQAGGLDEQFF

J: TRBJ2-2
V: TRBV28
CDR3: CASSLPWTTGELFF

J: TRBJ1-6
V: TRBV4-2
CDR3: CASSQKGQYNSPLHF

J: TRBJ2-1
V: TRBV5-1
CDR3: CASSLSGTTQNNEQFF

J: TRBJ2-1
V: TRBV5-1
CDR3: CASRAREGLGNEQFF

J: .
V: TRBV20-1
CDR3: CSAEGTAFPYEQYF

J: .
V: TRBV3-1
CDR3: CASSQELRGRRETQYF

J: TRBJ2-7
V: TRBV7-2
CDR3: CASSQATTYEQYF